This passage covers 32 T cell receptor beta chains from one sample sequenced in a study of T cell repertoires in cytomegalovirus infection. A single record per CDR3 protein comes from TCRdb applying MiXCR to the reads. In the table there are about 900,000 distinct CDR3 sequences, approximately 32% of which are singletons. Which antigens these TCRs recognize remains unknown. The source material was cultured CD8+ T cells from PBMCs, sampled from culture after CMV antigen stimulation. Receptor source: a human donor in good health (CMV status not recorded). Some clones in this sample may be carry-over from other donors' samples.

The chain uses TRBV27 and TRBJ1-6; TRBD1 aligns across 9 bases. Trimming removed 6 bases from V and 11 bases from J; junction bases left unmatched: 8. The CDR3 loop spans 14 amino acids. Germline CDR1 reads MNHEY; CDR2 reads SMNVEV (reference sequence). CDR3 coding DNA: TGTGCCAGCAGGCTGACAGGGGGTCTAGCACCCCTCCACTTT. Protein: CASRLTGGLAPLHF.

The V call is TRBV7-9, the J call TRBJ1-2; no clear D. V was shortened by 1 base and J by 7 bases, with 16 bases between the two germline ends. CDR3 length: 15 residues. Germline CDR1 reads SEHNR; CDR2 reads FQNEAQ (reference sequence). CDR3 sequence reads: CASSLDPRGPFGYTF. DNA for the CDR3: TGTGCCAGCAGCTTAGACCCGAGAGGGCCATTTGGCTACACCTTC.

This clonotype turned up a few times. The chain carries TRBV6-1 and TRBJ2-1; TRBD1 might be the D (6 bases). CDR3 size: 14 residues. The germline V gene encodes CDR1 MNHNS and CDR2 SASEGT. V lost 5 bases and J lost 7, with 15 bases in between. The CDR3 protein is CASSYYRDGNEQFF. The CDR3 region has the DNA TGTGCCAGCAGTTATTACAGGGACGGGAATGAGCAGTTCTTC.

The chain is built from TRBV7-9 and TRBJ2-7; 8 bases map to TRBD2. CDR1 is SEHNR and CDR2 is FQNEAQ in the germline V gene (reference sequence). The CDR3 is 13 residues long. Losses at the gene ends were 6 bases for V and 5 bases for J; bases not matched to a gene: 6. Here the CDR3 reads CASSLPGGNEQYV. CDR3 coding DNA: TGTGCCAGCAGTCTTCCGGGGGGGAACGAGCAGTACGTC.

V gene TRBV12-3 or TRBV12-4 combines with J gene TRBJ2-1; 11 nucleotides line up with TRBD2. The CDR3 consists of 14 residues. With V trimmed by 10 bases and J by 10 bases, 12 bases remained unmatched. CDR3 nucleotides: TGTGCCATAACCCTGACTAGCGGGGAAGGAGAGCAGTTCTTC. It codes for CAITLTSGEGEQFF.

The gene calls are TRBV13 and TRBJ2-7; D is ambiguous. V lost 0 bases to trimming and J lost 4 bases, with 13 bases between them. The CDR3 is 15 amino acids. Germline CDR1 reads PRHDT; CDR2 reads FYEKMQ (reference sequence). The CDR3 coding sequence is TGTGCCAGCAGCTTAGGCAGGCGGAATCTGTACGAGCAGTACGTC. Amino acids: CASSLGRRNLYEQYV.

The V and J genes are TRBV6-6 and TRBJ1-1, with D possibly matching TRBD1 (6 bases). This CDR3 has 13 amino acids. From germline, CDR1 is MNHNY and CDR2 SVGAGI (reference sequence). The ends were cut back, 7 bases at V and 4 bases at J, with 13 bases in the middle. CDR3 sequence (DNA): TGTGCCAGCACAACCACGGGGGCCACTGAAGCTTTCTTT. It codes for CASTTTGATEAFF.

This clonotype was seen a few times. This chain links TRBV14 with TRBJ1-1, with a possible D match to TRBD1 (5 bases). CDR1 is SGHDN, CDR2 FVKESK, per germline. The germline V and J ends were trimmed by 1 base and 10 bases, with 13 bases remaining between them. The CDR3 length is 13 residues. CDR3 coding DNA: TGTGCCAGCAGCCAAGTGGCGGGGACGGCAGCTTTCTTT. Its protein product is CASSQVAGTAAFF.

To note about this clonotype: A read error is possible here, since a much larger clone lies one base away. This chain links TRBV7-6 with TRBJ2-3; weak D call: TRBD2 (6 bases). The CDR3 extends over 16 amino acids. Trimming took off 0 bases at V and 4 bases at J, with 14 bases between the two ends. Germline V gives CDR1 SGHVS, CDR2 FNYEAQ. The CDR3 nucleotides are TGTGCCAGCAGCTTAGCCGGCTACGGGAGCGCAGATACGCAGTATTTT. This translates into CASSLAGYGSADTQYF.

The genes are TRBV28 and TRBJ2-3; D remains unclear. V dropped 10 bases and J dropped 1 base, with 18 bases sitting between them. Germline V gives CDR1 MDHEN, CDR2 SYDVKM. This CDR3 is built from 15 residues. The CDR3 nucleotides read TGTGCCACCCAAAGAGAGACGGGCCGCACAGATACGCAGTATTTT. It yields the protein CATQRETGRTDTQYF.

This clonotype was found a few times. V is TRBV7-9 and J is TRBJ1-4; tentatively, D is TRBD1 (5 bases). Trimming took 4 bases from V and 7 from J, leaving 19 bases between them. The germline gives CDR1 SEHNR, CDR2 FQNEAQ (reference sequence). The CDR3 spans 16 residues. The CDR3 nucleotides read TGTGCCAGCAGCTACGGGAGGGACCAGCTTTTTGAAAAACTGTTTTTT. Its translation: CASSYGRDQLFEKLFF.

The CDR3 DNA is TGTGCCAGCCTTTCCGAAGGGAACACTGAAGCTTTCTTT. It encodes CASLSEGNTEAFF. The chain joins TRBV27 to TRBJ1-1; D is unresolved. The CDR3 has 13 residues. V was clipped by 8 bases and J by 1 base, with 11 bases between them. CDR1 MNHEY and CDR2 SMNVEV come from the germline V gene (reference sequence).

The chain links TRBV7-2 to TRBJ2-1; a possible D gene is TRBD2 (5 bases). The CDR3 extends over 14 amino acids. Germline assignment: CDR1 SGHTA and CDR2 FQGNSA. Trimming shortened V by 5 bases and J by 3 bases, and 11 bases separated the two germline ends. Here the CDR3 DNA reads TGTGCCAGCAGCCAACGGGGTTTCTACAATGAGCAGTTCTTC. This sequence encodes CASSQRGFYNEQFF.

The chain combines TRBV6-5 with TRBJ1-1; no firm D call. CDR1 is MNHEY and CDR2 is SVGAGI in the germline V gene. This CDR3 spans 11 amino acids. V shed 5 bases and J shed 6 bases, with 7 bases lying between them. The CDR3, as DNA: TGTGCCAGCAGTGCCAACGCTGAAGCTTTCTTT. This encodes CASSANAEAFF.

The CDR3 nucleotides are TGTGCCAGCAGTTTATTCGGGGAGTACAATGAGCAGTTCTTC. As protein: CASSLFGEYNEQFF. The V call is TRBV27, the J call TRBJ2-1; D is possibly TRBD2 (5 bases). This CDR3 spans 14 amino acids. Trimming left V 1 base short and J 4 bases short, with 8 bases between. Germline values: CDR1 MNHEY, CDR2 SMNVEV (reference sequence).

This clonotype was seen repeatedly, ten times or more. The V call is TRBV7-9, the J call TRBJ2-7, with D possibly matching TRBD1 (6 bases). Trimming took 2 bases from V and 2 from J, leaving 13 bases between them. The CDR3 loop spans 15 amino acids. Looked up from germline, CDR1 is SEHNR and CDR2 is FQNEAQ (reference sequence). This CDR3 reads CASSLPGTIPYEQYF. In nucleotides, the CDR3 is TGTGCCAGCAGCTTACCGGGGACAATCCCCTACGAGCAGTACTTC.

The gene calls are TRBV13 and TRBJ1-1; D is uncertain. Trimming cost V 3 bases and J 5 bases, with 10 bases left between them. The CDR3 covers 13 residues. Germline CDR1 is PRHDT and CDR2 is FYEKMQ (reference sequence). The CDR3 region has the DNA TGTGCCAGCAGCTTCGGGAGGAGGACTGAAGCTTTCTTT. Its translation: CASSFGRRTEAFF.

This clonotype turned up a few times. V usage is TRBV7-6 and J usage is TRBJ2-1; 9 bases are a match to TRBD1. In germline, CDR1 is SGHVS, CDR2 FNYEAQ. The CDR3 covers 17 residues. The V and J ends lost 2 bases and 5 bases, in that order; junction bases with no gene match: 10. The CDR3 loop is CASSLSRTGVAHNEQFF. The CDR3 DNA is TGTGCCAGCAGCTTATCACGGACAGGGGTCGCGCACAATGAGCAGTTCTTC. Full variable domain (remainder filled in from reference TRBV7-6 and TRBJ2-1): GAGVSQSPRYKVTKRGQDVALRCDPISGHVSLYWYRQALGQGPEFLTYFNYEAQQDKSGLPNDRFSAERPEGSISTLTIQRTEQRDSAMYRCASSLSRTGVAHNEQFFGPGTRLTVL.

This chain connects TRBV5-5 to TRBJ1-4, with 10 nucleotides matching TRBD1. The V gene end was trimmed by 0 bases and the J gene end by 1 base; junction bases not matched to a gene: 15. Germline lookup yields CDR1 SGHKS and CDR2 YYEKEE (reference sequence). The CDR3 runs 21 residues. The CDR3 reads CASSLVPLGTGATRTNEKLFF. The CDR3 DNA sequence: TGTGCCAGCAGCTTGGTTCCCTTGGGGACAGGGGCAACCCGAACTAATGAAAAACTGTTTTTT.

This clonotype has only a few counts. The chain is built from TRBV7-8 and TRBJ1-5; 7 bases are a match to TRBD1. The junction had 6 bases not matched to a gene; V was cut back by 1 base and J by 3 bases. The CDR3 contains 16 residues. Looked up from germline, CDR1 is SGHVS and CDR2 is FQNEAQ. The chain's CDR3 is CASSLVDRVPNQPQHF. The CDR3 coding sequence is TGTGCCAGCAGCTTAGTTGACAGGGTCCCCAATCAGCCCCAGCATTTT.

This clonotype was recorded many times. The V call is TRBV7-6, the J call TRBJ1-1, with 9 bases identical to TRBD1. Germline values: CDR1 SGHVS, CDR2 FNYEAQ. Unmatched junction bases numbered 5, after V lost 8 bases and J lost 4 bases. The CDR3 has 13 amino acids. The CDR3 here is CASSQGAPTEAFF. CDR3 sequence (DNA): TGTGCCAGCTCACAGGGGGCGCCCACTGAAGCTTTCTTT. The full variable domain, with the rest looked up from reference TRBV7-6 and TRBJ1-1, is GAGVSQSPRYKVTKRGQDVALRCDPISGHVSLYWYRQALGQGPEFLTYFNYEAQQDKSGLPNDRFSAERPEGSISTLTIQRTEQRDSAMYRCASSQGAPTEAFFGQGTRLTVV.

This clonotype was detected only a few times. V usage is TRBV5-5 and J usage is TRBJ2-1; TRBD2 agrees at 7 bases. The CDR3 extends over 13 amino acids. V lost 4 bases to trimming and J lost 10 bases; unmatched junction nucleotides: 8. The germline CDR1 and CDR2 sequences are SGHKS and YYEKEE (reference sequence). The CDR3 here is CASSTRLANEQFF. CDR3 DNA sequence: TGTGCCAGCAGCACCCGACTAGCTAACGAGCAGTTCTTC. Filled out from reference TRBV5-5 and TRBJ2-1, the complete variable domain reads DAGVTQSPTHLIKTRGQQVTLRCSPISGHKSVSWYQQVLGQGPQFIFQYYEKEERGRGNFPDRFSARQFPNYSSELNVNALLLGDSALYLCASSTRLANEQFFGPGTRLTVL.

This clonotype came up a few times. The chain links TRBV7-9 to TRBJ2-7; 7 bases align to TRBD1. V was clipped by 4 bases and J by 4 bases; unmatched bases: 7. Germline-derived CDR1 and CDR2 are SEHNR and FQNEAQ (reference sequence). The CDR3 is 14 amino acids. The CDR3 region is CASSSPGQPYEQYV. For the CDR3, the DNA is TGTGCCAGCAGCTCCCCGGGACAGCCTTACGAGCAGTACGTC.

This clonotype has more than one count but fewer than ten. The rearrangement links TRBV6-6 to TRBJ1-5, with 7 bases matching TRBD1. V gave up 2 bases and J gave up 0 bases; unmatched junction bases: 10. Germline V gives CDR1 MNHNY, CDR2 SVGAGI (reference sequence). The CDR3 loop spans 18 amino acids. This CDR3 reads CASSYLMGTDNSNQPQHF. CDR3 bases: TGTGCCAGCAGTTACCTGATGGGGACAGATAATAGCAATCAGCCCCAGCATTTT.

V usage is TRBV27 and J usage is TRBJ2-7; no reliable D call. The CDR3 contains 15 residues. Trimming took off 6 bases at V and 0 bases at J, with 15 bases between the two ends. The germline V gene encodes CDR1 MNHEY and CDR2 SMNVEV (reference sequence). The CDR3 DNA reads as TGTGCCAGCAGCTTCCAACTTTCCCTCTCCTACGAGCAGTACTTC. Amino acids: CASSFQLSLSYEQYF.

This clonotype was observed once. V gene TRBV24-1 combines with J gene TRBJ2-1, with D possibly matching TRBD2 (6 bases). This CDR3 is built from 15 residues. With 8 bases removed from V and 1 base from J, the gap between germline ends came to 14 bases. Germline V lookup: CDR1 KGHDR, CDR2 SFDVKD. In DNA form, the CDR3 reads TGTGCCACCAAACCCTCTGGGGGGTCCTACAATGAGCAGTTCTTC. Its protein product is CATKPSGGSYNEQFF.

The gene calls are TRBV19 and TRBJ2-1; perhaps TRBD1 as D (8 bases). Trimming removed 4 bases at V and 2 bases at J, with 15 bases between. The CDR3 is 16 amino acids. Germline values: CDR1 LNHDA, CDR2 SQIVND (reference sequence). CDR3 coding DNA: TGTGCCAGTAGTAAAGACAGGGGACTACCCTACAATGAGCAGTTCTTC. Protein product: CASSKDRGLPYNEQFF.

This clonotype showed up just a few times. The genes are TRBV6-2 or TRBV6-3 and TRBJ2-1; D not certain. Per the germline V gene, CDR1 is MNHEY and CDR2 is SVGEGT. This CDR3 has 14 amino acids. Deletions cut 2 bases from V and 7 bases from J, with 12 bases between. CDR3 DNA: TGTGCCAGCAGTTACCCGCCGCACCGAAATGAGCAGTTCTTC. This gives the protein CASSYPPHRNEQFF.

The rearrangement links TRBV6-6 to TRBJ2-5; 8 nucleotides line up with TRBD1. The CDR3 extends over 15 amino acids. V was pared by 6 bases and J by 4 bases, with 10 bases of the junction left unmatched. The germline V gene has CDR1 MNHNY and CDR2 SVGAGI (reference sequence). The CDR3 nucleotides read TGTGCCAGCAGCCCGAGACAGGGGCCTGCAGAGACCCAGTACTTC. Protein sequence: CASSPRQGPAETQYF.

The CDR3 region is CASTPPIRDFNYGYTF. The CDR3 coding sequence is TGTGCCAGTACACCACCAATCAGGGATTTTAACTATGGCTACACCTTC. V usage is TRBV6-1 and J usage is TRBJ1-2; TRBD1 is a possible D gene (5 bases). The CDR3 sequence is 16 residues long. CDR1 and CDR2 from the germline V gene are MNHNS and SASEGT. The ends were cut back, 9 bases at V and 1 base at J, with 21 bases in the middle.

V and J are TRBV6-4 and TRBJ2-1, with D unclear. The CDR3 loop spans 13 amino acids. With 2 bases removed from V and 7 bases from J, the gap between germline ends came to 9 bases. Germline CDR1 and CDR2: MRHNA and SNTAGT. This CDR3 reads CASSDGLWNEQFF. The DNA of the CDR3 is TGTGCCAGCAGTGACGGGTTGTGGAATGAGCAGTTCTTC.

The chain combines TRBV28 with TRBJ2-7, with D perhaps matching TRBD1 (8 bases). There are 15 residues in the CDR3. Germline CDR1 MDHEN, CDR2 SYDVKM. V was shortened by 6 bases and J by 4 bases, with 19 bases between the two germline ends. As DNA, the CDR3 is TGTGCCAGCAGCTTAGGACAGGGAGGGCTTTACGAGCAGTACGTC. This gives the protein CASSLGQGGLYEQYV.